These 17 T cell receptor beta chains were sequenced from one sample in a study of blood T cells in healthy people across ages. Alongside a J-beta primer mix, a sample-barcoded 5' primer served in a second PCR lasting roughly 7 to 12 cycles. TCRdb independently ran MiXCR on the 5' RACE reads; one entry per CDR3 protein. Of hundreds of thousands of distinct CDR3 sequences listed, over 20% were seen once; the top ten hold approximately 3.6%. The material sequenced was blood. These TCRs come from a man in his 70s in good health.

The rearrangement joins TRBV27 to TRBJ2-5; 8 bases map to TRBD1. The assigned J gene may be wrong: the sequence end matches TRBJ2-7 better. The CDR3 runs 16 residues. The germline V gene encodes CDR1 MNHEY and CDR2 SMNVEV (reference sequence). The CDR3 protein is CASSRSGTGVAYEQYF. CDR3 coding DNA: TGTGCCAGCAGTCGTTCCGGGACAGGAGTTGCCTACGAGCAGTACTTC.

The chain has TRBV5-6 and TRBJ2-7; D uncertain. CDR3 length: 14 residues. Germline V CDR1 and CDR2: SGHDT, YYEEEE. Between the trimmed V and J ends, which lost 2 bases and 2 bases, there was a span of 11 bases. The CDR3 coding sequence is TGTGCCAGCAGCTTAGGCATGAACACCTACGAGCAGTACTTC. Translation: CASSLGMNTYEQYF.

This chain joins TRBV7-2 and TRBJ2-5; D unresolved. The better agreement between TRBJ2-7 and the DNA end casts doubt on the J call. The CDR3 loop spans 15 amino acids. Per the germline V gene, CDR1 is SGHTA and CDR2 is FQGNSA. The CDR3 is CASSLRFSGRYEQYF. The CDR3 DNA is TGTGCCAGCAGCTTACGATTCTCAGGAAGGTACGAGCAGTACTTC.

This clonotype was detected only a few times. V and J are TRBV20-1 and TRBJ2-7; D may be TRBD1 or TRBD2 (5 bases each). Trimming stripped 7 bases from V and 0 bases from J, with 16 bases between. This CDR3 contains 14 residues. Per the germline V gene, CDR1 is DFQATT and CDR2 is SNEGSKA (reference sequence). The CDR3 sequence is CSVLGASPSYEQYF. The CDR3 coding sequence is TGCAGTGTTCTCGGGGCCAGTCCCTCCTACGAGCAGTACTTC.

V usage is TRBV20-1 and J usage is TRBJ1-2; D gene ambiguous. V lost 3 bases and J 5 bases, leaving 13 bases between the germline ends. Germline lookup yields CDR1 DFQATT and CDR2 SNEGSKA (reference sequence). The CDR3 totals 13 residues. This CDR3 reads CSASGGSNYGYTF. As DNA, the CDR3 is TGCAGTGCTAGTGGCGGCTCCAATTATGGCTACACCTTC.

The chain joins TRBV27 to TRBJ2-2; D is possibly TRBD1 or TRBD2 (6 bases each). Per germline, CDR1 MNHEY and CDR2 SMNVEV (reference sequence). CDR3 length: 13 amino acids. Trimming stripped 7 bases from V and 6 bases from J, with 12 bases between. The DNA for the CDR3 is TGTGCCAGCATGGGGGGCGCCGCCGGGGAGCTGTTTTTT. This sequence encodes CASMGGAAGELFF.

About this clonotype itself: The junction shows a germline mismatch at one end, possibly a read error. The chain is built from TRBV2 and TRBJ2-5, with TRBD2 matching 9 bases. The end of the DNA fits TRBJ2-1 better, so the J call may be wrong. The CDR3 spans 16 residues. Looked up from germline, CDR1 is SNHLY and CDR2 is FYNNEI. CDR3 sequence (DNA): TGTGCCAGCAGTGACCGGGCTAGCGGGGAATACAATGGGCAGTTCTTC. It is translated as CASSDRASGEYNGQFF.

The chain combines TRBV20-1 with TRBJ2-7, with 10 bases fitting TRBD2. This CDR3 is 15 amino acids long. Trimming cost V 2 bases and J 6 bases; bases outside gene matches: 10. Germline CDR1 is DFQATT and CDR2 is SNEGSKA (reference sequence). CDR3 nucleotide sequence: TGCAGTGCTAGAAAACTAGCGGGAACGGGGCTCGAGCAGTACTTC. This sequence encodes CSARKLAGTGLEQYF.

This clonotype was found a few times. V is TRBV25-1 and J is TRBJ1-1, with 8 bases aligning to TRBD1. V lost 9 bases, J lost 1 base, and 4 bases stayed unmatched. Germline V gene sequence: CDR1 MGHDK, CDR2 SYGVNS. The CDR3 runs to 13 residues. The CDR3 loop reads CASTGQANTEAFF. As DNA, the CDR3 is TGTGCCAGTACGGGACAGGCGAACACTGAAGCTTTCTTT.

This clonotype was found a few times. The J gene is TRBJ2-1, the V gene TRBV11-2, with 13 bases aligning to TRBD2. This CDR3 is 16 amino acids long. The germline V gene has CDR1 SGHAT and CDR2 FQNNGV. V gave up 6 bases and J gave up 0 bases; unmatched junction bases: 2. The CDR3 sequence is CASRGLAGHSYNEQFF. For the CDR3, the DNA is TGTGCCAGCAGGGGACTAGCGGGACACTCCTACAATGAGCAGTTCTTC.

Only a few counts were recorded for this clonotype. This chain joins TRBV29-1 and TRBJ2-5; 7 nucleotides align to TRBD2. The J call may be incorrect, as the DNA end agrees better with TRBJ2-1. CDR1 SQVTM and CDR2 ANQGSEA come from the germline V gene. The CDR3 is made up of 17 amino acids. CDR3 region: CSVEDLGGRIRYGEQFF. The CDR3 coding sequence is TGCAGCGTTGAAGATCTAGGCGGGAGAATTAGGTATGGTGAGCAGTTCTTC.

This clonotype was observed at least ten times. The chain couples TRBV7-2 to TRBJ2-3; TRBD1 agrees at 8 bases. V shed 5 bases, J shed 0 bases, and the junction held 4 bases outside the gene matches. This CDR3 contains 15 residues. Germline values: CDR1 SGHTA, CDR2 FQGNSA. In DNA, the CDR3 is TGTGCCAGCAGCCTTCGACAGGGGAGCACAGATACGCAGTATTTT. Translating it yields CASSLRQGSTDTQYF.

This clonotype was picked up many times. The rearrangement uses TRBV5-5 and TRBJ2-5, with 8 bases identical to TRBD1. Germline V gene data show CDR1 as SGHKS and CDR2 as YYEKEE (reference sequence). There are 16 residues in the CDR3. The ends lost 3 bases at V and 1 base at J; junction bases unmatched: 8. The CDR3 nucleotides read TGTGCCAGCAGCTGGGTTCGGACAGGGAGCCAAGAGACCCAGTACTTC. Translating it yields CASSWVRTGSQETQYF.

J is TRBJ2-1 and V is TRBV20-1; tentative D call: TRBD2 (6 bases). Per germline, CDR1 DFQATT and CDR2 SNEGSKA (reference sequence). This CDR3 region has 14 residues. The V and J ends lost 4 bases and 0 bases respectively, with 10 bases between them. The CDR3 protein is CSATETSSYNEQFF. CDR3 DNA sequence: TGCAGTGCTACCGAGACTAGCTCCTACAATGAGCAGTTCTTC.

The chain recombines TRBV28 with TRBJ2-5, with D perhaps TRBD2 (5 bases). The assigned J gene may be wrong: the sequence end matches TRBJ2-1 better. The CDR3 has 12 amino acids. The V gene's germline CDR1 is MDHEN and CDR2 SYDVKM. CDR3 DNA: TGTGCCAGCAGTATTAGCGCAAATGAGCAGTTCTTC. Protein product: CASSISANEQFF.

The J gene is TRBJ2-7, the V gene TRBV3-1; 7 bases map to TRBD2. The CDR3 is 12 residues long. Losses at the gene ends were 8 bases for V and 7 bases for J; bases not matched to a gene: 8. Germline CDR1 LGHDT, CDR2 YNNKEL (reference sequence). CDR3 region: CASATSPREQYF. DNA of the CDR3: TGTGCCAGCGCGACTAGCCCTCGGGAGCAGTACTTC.

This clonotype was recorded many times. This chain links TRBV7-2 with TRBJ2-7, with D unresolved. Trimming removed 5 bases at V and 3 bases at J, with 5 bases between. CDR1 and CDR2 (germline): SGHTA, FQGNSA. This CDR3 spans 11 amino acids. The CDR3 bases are TGTGCCAGCAGCGTTGGCTACGAGCAGTACTTC. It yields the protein CASSVGYEQYF.